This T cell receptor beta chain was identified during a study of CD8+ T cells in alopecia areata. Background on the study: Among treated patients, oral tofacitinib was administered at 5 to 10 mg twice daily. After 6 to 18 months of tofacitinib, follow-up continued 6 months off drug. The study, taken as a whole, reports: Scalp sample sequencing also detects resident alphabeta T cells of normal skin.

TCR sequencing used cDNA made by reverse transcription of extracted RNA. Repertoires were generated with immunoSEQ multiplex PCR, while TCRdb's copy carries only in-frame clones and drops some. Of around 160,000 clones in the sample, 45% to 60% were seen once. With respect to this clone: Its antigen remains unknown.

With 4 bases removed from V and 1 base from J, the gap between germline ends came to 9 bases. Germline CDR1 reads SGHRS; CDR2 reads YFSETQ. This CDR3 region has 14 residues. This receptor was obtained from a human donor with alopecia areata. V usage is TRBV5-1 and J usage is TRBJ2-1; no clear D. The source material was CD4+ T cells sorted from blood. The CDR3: CASSMGSSYNEQFF. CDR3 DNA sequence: TGCGCCAGCAGCATGGGTAGTTCCTACAATGAGCAGTTCTTC.